Presented here are 25 T cell receptor beta chains from one specimen sequenced in a study of blood T cell repertoires in COVID-19. TCRdb's copy holds only in-frame clones and misses some; the assay was immunoSEQ multiplex PCR. The table lists approximately 200,000 clones, around 85% of them singletons. The sequencing sample was made of peripheral blood. These receptors all come from a human donor with active or convalescent COVID-19. The donor label of this sample is uncertain.

The CDR3 sequence: CASSPSSGLAGESSTDTQYF. DNA of the CDR3: TGTGCCAGCTCACCATCCAGCGGACTAGCGGGAGAGTCTAGCACAGATACGCAGTATTTT. The V call is TRBV18, the J call TRBJ2-3; the match to TRBD2 covers 13 bases. The germline V gene encodes CDR1 KGHSH and CDR2 LQKENI. The ends lost 2 bases at V and 0 bases at J; junction bases unmatched: 11. The CDR3 sequence is 20 residues long.

The CDR3, as DNA: TGCGCCAGCAGCCTCTTACCCAGGACCCGGGACAACCTGGCAGCCGGGGAGCTGTTTTTT. This gives the protein CASSLLPRTRDNLAAGELFF. V is TRBV4-3 and J is TRBJ2-2; a possible D gene is TRBD1 (6 bases). Germline assignment: CDR1 LGHNA and CDR2 YSLEER. This CDR3 has 20 amino acids. V was shortened by 4 bases and J by 6 bases, with 30 bases between the two germline ends.

The chain links TRBV12-5 to TRBJ2-3; TRBD2 might be the D (6 bases). Germline V gives CDR1 LGHNT, CDR2 FRNRAP. The CDR3 spans 13 residues. Trimming took 2 bases from V and 6 from J, leaving 9 bases between them. CDR3 amino acids: CASGLNGGDTQYF. The CDR3 DNA is TGTGCTAGTGGTTTGAATGGGGGGGATACGCAGTATTTT.

The sample holds a few counts of this clone. This chain connects TRBV6-6 to TRBJ1-1; unclear D gene. Trimming pared 5 bases from V and 5 bases from J, leaving 18 bases between. CDR3 length: 15 amino acids. Germline loops: CDR1 MNHNY, CDR2 SVGAGI (reference sequence). CDR3 DNA sequence: TGTGCCAGCAGTGCAAAAACCACAAGGGAGACTGAAGCTTTCTTT. It yields the protein CASSAKTTRETEAFF.

The V gene is TRBV9, the J gene TRBJ1-5, with D possibly matching TRBD1 (6 bases). V lost 4 bases and J 6 bases, leaving 14 bases between the germline ends. The CDR3 consists of 14 residues. Germline lookup yields CDR1 SGDLS and CDR2 YYNGEE. DNA for the CDR3: TGTGCCAGCAGCCCGGCGGGGGCCGGTCAGCCCCAGCATTTT. This gives the protein CASSPAGAGQPQHF.

The chain combines TRBV5-1 with TRBJ1-2; D perhaps matches TRBD1 (5 bases). V lost 3 bases to trimming and J lost 5 bases, with 11 bases between them. Looked up from germline, CDR1 is SGHRS and CDR2 is YFSETQ. The CDR3 length is 13 residues. The DNA for the CDR3 is TGCGCCAGCAGCTCCCAGGGTGGATATGGCTACACCTTC. Protein: CASSSQGGYGYTF. Full variable domain (outside the CDR3, taken from reference TRBV5-1 and TRBJ1-2): KAGVTQTPRYLIKTRGQQVTLSCSPISGHRSVSWYQQTPGQGLQFLFEYFSETQRNKGNFPGRFSGRQFSNSRSEMNVSTLELGDSALYLCASSSQGGYGYTFGSGTRLTVV.

This chain links TRBV24-1 with TRBJ2-1, with D perhaps matching TRBD2 (7 bases). CDR3 length equals 16 residues. Germline V gives CDR1 KGHDR, CDR2 SFDVKD. Trimming left V 4 bases short and J 0 bases short, with 12 bases between. The CDR3 DNA reads TGTGCCACCAGTGAGGCGGGGGCGAGCTCCTACAATGAGCAGTTCTTC. Translation: CATSEAGASSYNEQFF.

J is TRBJ2-1 and V is TRBV6-5; 8 bases are shared with TRBD2. This CDR3 has 15 residues. V lost 7 bases, J lost 5 bases, and 10 bases stayed unmatched. The germline CDR1 and CDR2 sequences are MNHEY and SVGAGI. CDR3 sequence (DNA): TGTGCCAGCATTAAGCGGGAGACCCTCCACAATGAGCAGTTCTTC. This translates into CASIKRETLHNEQFF.

The chain uses TRBV7-9 and TRBJ2-2; the D gene is possibly TRBD2 (6 bases). This CDR3 comprises 15 residues. Germline lookup yields CDR1 SEHNR and CDR2 FQNEAQ (reference sequence). V lost 6 bases and J 2 bases, leaving 13 bases between the germline ends. The CDR3 nucleotides are TGTGCCAGCAGTTCGTGGGAGGCTAACACCGGGGAGCTGTTTTTT. Protein: CASSSWEANTGELFF.

This clone turned up a few times. The V gene is TRBV5-1, the J gene TRBJ2-2; possibly TRBD1 for D (5 bases). Germline assignment: CDR1 SGHRS and CDR2 YFSETQ. This CDR3 spans 13 amino acids. V lost 3 bases, J lost 6 bases, and 9 bases lay in between. CDR3 DNA sequence: TGCGCCAGCAGCTCCAGGGCACCCGGGGAGCTGTTTTTT. Translated: CASSSRAPGELFF.

The V call is TRBV7-3, the J call TRBJ1-5; TRBD1 agrees at 7 bases. V gave up 6 bases and J gave up 10 bases; unmatched junction bases: 9. CDR3 length: 13 residues. The germline V gene has CDR1 SGHTA and CDR2 FQGTGA. CDR3 in amino acids: CASSLDREAPQHF. As DNA, the CDR3 is TGTGCCAGCAGTTTAGACAGGGAAGCCCCCCAGCATTTT.

The chain joins TRBV7-6 to TRBJ1-4; the D gene is possibly TRBD1 (6 bases). Looked up from germline, CDR1 is SGHVS and CDR2 is FNYEAQ. This CDR3 has 16 amino acids. V was shortened by 1 base and J by 4 bases, with 13 bases between the two germline ends. The CDR3 DNA sequence: TGTGCCAGCAGCTTAGAAGGGGGACGGCATAATGAAAAACTGTTTTTT. This encodes CASSLEGGRHNEKLFF.

V usage is TRBV19 and J usage is TRBJ1-5; 8 bases fit TRBD1. Germline V gives CDR1 LNHDA, CDR2 SQIVND (reference sequence). With 7 bases clipped from V and 7 bases from J, the junction kept 12 bases outside the gene matches. The CDR3 runs 15 residues. The CDR3 is CASTTKLQGAQPQHF. CDR3 DNA: TGTGCCAGTACGACGAAACTCCAGGGGGCACAGCCCCAGCATTTT. The variable domain in full, with the rest retrieved from reference TRBV19 and TRBJ1-5, is DGGITQSPKYLFRKEGQNVTLSCEQNLNHDAMYWYRQDPGQGLRLIYYSQIVNDFQKGDIAEGYSVSREKKESFPLTVTSAQKNPTAFYLCASTTKLQGAQPQHFGDGTRLSIL.

The CDR3 bases are TGTGCCAGCAGCGTAGAAATAGCGGGGGTTAACACCGGGGAGCTGTTTTTT. The encoded protein is CASSVEIAGVNTGELFF. The genes are TRBV9 and TRBJ2-2, with TRBD2 matching 9 bases. Germline-derived CDR1 and CDR2 are SGDLS and YYNGEE. The CDR3 covers 17 residues. Trimming cost V 0 bases and J 2 bases; bases outside gene matches: 5. Complete variable domain (other parts from reference TRBV9 and TRBJ2-2): DSGVTQTPKHLITATGQRVTLRCSPRSGDLSVYWYQQSLDQGLQFLIQYYNGEERAKGNILERFSAQQFPDLHSELNLSSLELGDSALYFCASSVEIAGVNTGELFFGEGSRLTVL.

The J gene is TRBJ2-7, the V gene TRBV15, with D possibly being TRBD1 (5 bases). The CDR3 sequence is 14 residues long. Germline CDR1 LNHNV, CDR2 YYDKDF (reference sequence). Trimming shortened V by 5 bases and J by 10 bases, and 21 bases separated the two germline ends. This CDR3 reads CATSGRTLPASQYF. DNA for the CDR3: TGTGCCACCAGCGGAAGGACACTACCAGCGAGCCAGTACTTC.

The V and J genes are TRBV7-2 and TRBJ1-1; D call uncertain. Germline V gene sequence: CDR1 SGHTA, CDR2 FQGNSA. The CDR3 covers 15 residues. V lost 5 bases and J lost 8, with 21 bases in between. CDR3 sequence reads: CASSTDFATVGEAFF. CDR3 sequence (DNA): TGTGCCAGCAGCACCGATTTCGCCACGGTCGGGGAAGCTTTCTTT.

The V and J genes are TRBV27 and TRBJ2-1, with 13 bases matching TRBD2. V trimming: 2 bases; J trimming: 0 bases; junction bases outside the gene matches: 4. Germline CDR1 is MNHEY and CDR2 is SMNVEV (reference sequence). This CDR3 region has 18 residues. Here the CDR3 reads CASSLGWTSGSSYNEQFF. CDR3 nucleotide sequence: TGTGCCAGCAGTTTAGGGTGGACTAGCGGGAGCTCCTACAATGAGCAGTTCTTC.

This clone was detected once. The chain couples TRBV5-1 to TRBJ1-4; perhaps TRBD1 as D (5 bases). This CDR3 contains 14 residues. Deletions cut 5 bases from V and 2 bases from J, with 10 bases between. CDR1 is SGHRS, CDR2 YFSETQ, per germline. The CDR3 loop is CASRVGGTNEKLFF. CDR3 sequence (DNA): TGCGCCAGCAGAGTGGGGGGGACTAATGAAAAACTGTTTTTT.

The chain has TRBV5-6 and TRBJ2-1; the D gene is possibly TRBD1 (5 bases). Trimming stripped 4 bases from V and 10 bases from J, with 12 bases between. Germline loops: CDR1 SGHDT, CDR2 YYEEEE. The CDR3 is 12 residues long. CDR3 sequence reads: CASSPGPGEQFF. CDR3 nucleotides: TGTGCCAGCAGCCCAGGGCCCGGCGAGCAGTTCTTC.

The chain uses TRBV7-2 and TRBJ1-5; the match to TRBD1 covers 7 bases. The CDR3 extends over 14 amino acids. Per germline, CDR1 SGHTA and CDR2 FQGNSA. After removal of 5 bases from V and 2 bases from J, the junction contained 3 bases not matched to a gene. The CDR3 DNA reads as TGTGCCAGCAGCCCTGACAGGGGCAATCAGCCCCAGCATTTT. Its protein is CASSPDRGNQPQHF.

The chain employs TRBV12-5 and TRBJ2-5; TRBD2 matches 7 bases. V gave up 4 bases and J gave up 4 bases; unmatched junction bases: 6. The CDR3 contains 14 residues. Germline V gene sequence: CDR1 LGHNT, CDR2 FRNRAP. CDR3 in DNA: TGTGCTAGTGGTTCTGGGACTACCTTAGAGACCCAGTACTTC. Translation gives CASGSGTTLETQYF.

J is TRBJ2-1 and V is TRBV24-1; perhaps TRBD2 as D (5 bases). The germline V gene encodes CDR1 KGHDR and CDR2 SFDVKD. The CDR3 is 17 amino acids. V lost 6 bases, J lost 1 base, and 18 bases lay in between. The CDR3 spells CATSIAIGKESYNEQFF. The CDR3 DNA reads as TGTGCCACCAGTATAGCGATCGGGAAAGAATCCTACAATGAGCAGTTCTTC.

J is TRBJ2-3 and V is TRBV15; 11 positions match TRBD1. The CDR3 runs 16 residues. In germline, CDR1 is LNHNV, CDR2 YYDKDF (reference sequence). J was trimmed by 4 bases and V by 0 bases; bases with no gene match: 3. In nucleotides, the CDR3 is TGTGCCACCAGCAGAGATGCGGGACAGGGGGCAGATACGCAGTATTTT. Translation: CATSRDAGQGADTQYF.

The CDR3 DNA reads TGCGCCAGCAGCTCCCGGGGGACCTCCACAGATACGCAGTATTTT. Encoded protein: CASSSRGTSTDTQYF. The J gene is TRBJ2-3, the V gene TRBV5-1; D might be TRBD2 (6 bases). Germline assignment: CDR1 SGHRS and CDR2 YFSETQ. The CDR3 totals 15 residues. The V end was cut by 3 bases, the J end by 2 bases, with 13 bases between.

The chain couples TRBV11-1 to TRBJ2-5, with TRBD2 as a possible D gene (5 bases). Germline CDR1 is SGHAT and CDR2 is FQDESV (reference sequence). The CDR3 extends over 15 amino acids. Trimming removed 6 bases at V and 2 bases at J, with 16 bases between. For the CDR3, the DNA is TGTGCCAGCAGAGCCCTCGGGATTAGGCAAGAGACCCAGTACTTC. This gives the protein CASRALGIRQETQYF.